This TCR beta chain was observed in a study of early stage breast cancer tumors. On the study more broadly: Under 10 ER+/PR+/HER2- tumors were invasive ductal; a few were invasive lobular.

Findings and limits, study-wide: In about 85% of the 16 patients, blood comparison separated tumor from normal breast.

This CDR3 is 11 amino acids long. V was pared by 5 bases and J by 6 bases, with 5 bases between. Looked up from germline, CDR1 is MDHEN and CDR2 is SYDVKM. Blood replicates held 0.5 ug DNA, tumor or normal breast roughly 1.5 ug, two each. Profiling relied on immunoSEQ multiplex PCR, and the TCRdb table lists in-frame clones only, not all of them. This sample has more than 60,000 clones, with roughly 84% found just once. A remark on this clone: Its cognate antigen is unknown. The same CDR3 can be traced to other DNA sequences in this sample.

The receptor comes from a person between 55 and 69 years old with breast cancer. This chain links TRBV28 with TRBJ2-1, with D uncertain. The specimen was blood. The CDR3: CASSLRNEQFF. DNA for the CDR3: TGTGCCAGCAGTCTCCGCAATGAGCAGTTCTTC.